The 22 T cell receptor beta chains presented below share a single source sample, sequenced in a study of T cell clones after liver transplantation. Data came from immunoSEQ multiplex PCR; TCRdb stores just in-frame clones and leaves some out. The table shows about 99,000 clones, with about 86% occurring only once. Sequencing used CD4+ T cells from blood, obtained around 44 months after liver transplant. These receptor sequences come from a human patient who received a liver transplant. Some of the T cells might come from the graft donor.

The V call is TRBV28, the J call TRBJ2-7; 9 nucleotides line up with TRBD1. Unmatched junction bases numbered 7, after V lost 7 bases and J lost 6 bases. Germline CDR1 reads MDHEN; CDR2 reads SYDVKM. The CDR3 consists of 13 residues. CDR3 DNA: TGTGCCAGCAACCCGGGACAGGGCTTCGAGCAGTACTTC. This translates into CASNPGQGFEQYF. Full variable domain (missing parts from reference TRBV28 and TRBJ2-7): DVKVTQSSRYLVKRTGEKVFLECVQDMDHENMFWYRQDPGLGLRLIYFSYDVKMKEKGDIPEGYSVSREKKERFSLILESASTNQTSMYLCASNPGQGFEQYFGPGTRLTVT.

The CDR3 DNA follows: TGCGCCAGCAGCCAAGCCCTCAGGGACAGCGAGCAGTTCTTC. Its protein product is CASSQALRDSEQFF. The chain carries TRBV4-1 and TRBJ2-1, with 7 nucleotides matching TRBD1. Germline-derived CDR1 and CDR2 are MGHRA and YSYEKL. V shed 1 base, J shed 10 bases, and the junction held 7 bases outside the gene matches. This CDR3 has 14 amino acids.

This rearrangement joins TRBV19 to TRBJ1-2; D might be TRBD1 (5 bases). The CDR3 totals 16 residues. Germline V CDR1 and CDR2: LNHDA, SQIVND (reference sequence). The ends were cut back, 6 bases at V and 4 bases at J, with 21 bases in the middle. Here the CDR3 DNA reads TGTGCCAGTAGCTCGGCTGGGGCAGGGTTGATCTATGGCTACACCTTC. Translation gives CASSSAGAGLIYGYTF.

V is TRBV2 and J is TRBJ1-5; 10 bases match TRBD1. Germline values: CDR1 SNHLY, CDR2 FYNNEI. This CDR3 spans 15 amino acids. J was trimmed by 3 bases and V by 7 bases; bases with no gene match: 6. CDR3 in amino acids: CASNRQGAANQPQHF. The DNA for the CDR3 is TGTGCCAGCAATCGACAGGGGGCCGCCAATCAGCCCCAGCATTTT. The full variable domain, its missing parts supplied by reference TRBV2 and TRBJ1-5, is EPEVTQTPSHQVTQMGQEVILRCVPISNHLYFYWYRQILGQKVEFLVSFYNNEISEKSEIFDDQFSVERPDGSNFTLKIRSTKLEDSAMYFCASNRQGAANQPQHFGDGTRLSIL.

V gene TRBV19 combines with J gene TRBJ1-2; possibly TRBD1 for D (5 bases). The V end lost 3 bases, the J end lost 5 bases, and 10 bases lay between the germline ends. The CDR3 extends over 13 amino acids. Looked up from germline, CDR1 is LNHDA and CDR2 is SQIVND (reference sequence). This CDR3 is CASSISAGYGYTF. In nucleotides, the CDR3 is TGTGCCAGTAGTATTTCGGCAGGGTATGGCTACACCTTC.

The J gene is TRBJ2-3, the V gene TRBV7-9; 12 bases fit TRBD1. The length of the CDR3 is 16 residues. V was clipped by 5 bases and J by 4 bases; unmatched bases: 7. Germline loops: CDR1 SEHNR, CDR2 FQNEAQ (reference sequence). In nucleotides, the CDR3 is TGTGCCAGCAGCCCCGGGGACAGGGGGCGCTCAGATACGCAGTATTTT. This sequence encodes CASSPGDRGRSDTQYF.

The chain is built from TRBV25-1 and TRBJ1-1, with a possible D match to TRBD1 (5 bases). Trimming stripped 6 bases from V and 4 bases from J, with 15 bases between. Germline CDR1 MGHDK, CDR2 SYGVNS. The CDR3 has 14 residues. The CDR3 DNA reads as TGTGCCAGCAGCCCGGCGGGGGTTTCCACTGAAGCTTTCTTT. Residues: CASSPAGVSTEAFF.

This clone has just one count. The chain is built from TRBV6-1 and TRBJ1-5, with a possible D match to TRBD1 (6 bases). Germline CDR1 and CDR2: MNHNS and SASEGT. This CDR3 is 15 amino acids long. Trimming stripped 4 bases from V and 1 base from J, with 11 bases between. The CDR3 DNA sequence: TGTGCCAGCAGTGGGGGGCGGAGCAGCAATCAGCCCCAGCATTTT. It translates to CASSGGRSSNQPQHF.

The rearrangement links TRBV25-1 to TRBJ2-7, with D unclear. Trimming removed 6 bases from V and 3 bases from J, with 6 bases in between. CDR1 MGHDK and CDR2 SYGVNS come from the germline V gene. CDR3 length: 11 residues. The CDR3 DNA reads as TGTGCCAGCAGCGAGTACTACGAGCAGTACTTC. It specifies CASSEYYEQYF.

The J gene is TRBJ1-2, the V gene TRBV19, with D maybe TRBD1 (5 bases). Trimming removed 5 bases from V and 7 bases from J, with 14 bases in between. The CDR3 has 13 residues. The germline V gene has CDR1 LNHDA and CDR2 SQIVND (reference sequence). The CDR3 DNA is TGTGCCAGTAGTCGGGGGGAAGCCGGTGGCTACACCTTC. This translates into CASSRGEAGGYTF.

The CDR3 spells CASSPFREAGEQYF. DNA of the CDR3: TGTGCCAGCTCACCTTTTCGGGAAGCTGGTGAGCAGTACTTC. The chain employs TRBV18 and TRBJ2-7, with TRBD2 as a possible D gene (5 bases). V was shortened by 3 bases and J by 7 bases, with 16 bases between the two germline ends. Germline V gene sequence: CDR1 KGHSH, CDR2 LQKENI. CDR3 length: 14 residues.

This chain uses TRBV2 with TRBJ2-1; 9 bases are a match to TRBD1. The V and J ends lost 7 bases and 10 bases, in that order; junction bases with no gene match: 14. This CDR3 is built from 15 residues. Germline V gene lookup returns CDR1 SNHLY and CDR2 FYNNEI. In DNA form, the CDR3 reads TGTGCCAGCACCCGATCCGGGACAGGGAGCGAGGAGCAGTTCTTC. This encodes CASTRSGTGSEEQFF.

The rearrangement joins TRBV2 to TRBJ1-1; D might be TRBD1 (5 bases). Trimming pared 7 bases from V and 3 bases from J, leaving 12 bases between. The CDR3 length is 13 residues. CDR1 and CDR2 (germline): SNHLY, FYNNEI. In nucleotides, the CDR3 is TGTGCCAGCACTAGGGACTTACACACTGAAGCTTTCTTT. This encodes CASTRDLHTEAFF.

The rearrangement links TRBV19 to TRBJ2-5; no definite D call. CDR3 size: 14 residues. V was cut by 5 bases and J by 5 bases, with 15 bases left in between. Germline V gives CDR1 LNHDA, CDR2 SQIVND (reference sequence). CDR3 sequence: CASSPTRTLETQYF. In nucleotides, the CDR3 is TGTGCCAGTAGTCCGACCCGGACCCTGGAGACCCAGTACTTC.

The gene calls are TRBV7-2 and TRBJ2-1; 9 positions match TRBD2. The V gene end was trimmed by 2 bases and the J gene end by 7 bases; junction bases not matched to a gene: 6. Germline V gene sequence: CDR1 SGHTA, CDR2 FQGNSA. CDR3 length: 15 amino acids. CDR3 sequence reads: CASSLLAGGTNEQFF. For the CDR3, the DNA is TGTGCCAGCAGCTTACTGGCGGGAGGGACAAATGAGCAGTTCTTC.

This clone was observed a few times. The rearrangement uses TRBV5-1 and TRBJ2-7, with D perhaps being TRBD1 or TRBD2 (5 bases each). The V gene lost 0 bases and the J gene lost 0 bases, with 10 bases spanning the gap. The length of the CDR3 is 15 residues. Germline V gene lookup returns CDR1 SGHRS and CDR2 YFSETQ. DNA for the CDR3: TGCGCCAGCAGCTTGGCGGGGACCGTCTCCTACGAGCAGTACTTC. It encodes CASSLAGTVSYEQYF.

This sequence joins TRBV19 and TRBJ1-2; D remains unclear. V was clipped by 2 bases and J by 0 bases, with 10 bases between them. Germline assignment: CDR1 LNHDA and CDR2 SQIVND (reference sequence). CDR3 length: 15 amino acids. This chain's CDR3 is CASSISQPPNYGYTF. The CDR3 DNA reads as TGTGCCAGTAGTATATCACAGCCGCCTAACTATGGCTACACCTTC.

The chain combines TRBV21-1 with TRBJ2-1. TRBV21-1 is deemed a pseudogene. CDR3 size: 12 residues. The CDR3 DNA sequence: TGTGCCAGCAGCACCGATTACAATGAGCAGTTCTTC. It translates to CASSTDYNEQFF.

The chain joins TRBV11-2 to TRBJ1-2; 12 nucleotides agree with TRBD1. The CDR3 totals 15 residues. V dropped 3 bases and J dropped 6; count of bases not matched to a gene: 5. Germline CDR1 and CDR2: SGHAT and FQNNGV. The CDR3 protein is CASSFGTGGFDGYTF. CDR3 coding DNA: TGTGCCAGCAGCTTCGGGACAGGGGGCTTCGATGGCTACACCTTC.

The sample holds one count of this clone. The chain has TRBV7-2 and TRBJ1-2, with 7 bases identical to TRBD1. The germline CDR1 and CDR2 sequences are SGHTA and FQGNSA. The CDR3 runs to 13 residues. The V and J ends lost 5 bases and 2 bases, in that order; junction bases with no gene match: 2. For the CDR3, the DNA is TGTGCCAGCAGCCCACAGGGGAACTATGGCTACACCTTC. Residues: CASSPQGNYGYTF.

The rearrangement uses TRBV7-7 and TRBJ2-2; tentative D call: TRBD2 (6 bases). The CDR3 has 15 residues. The germline gives CDR1 SSHAT, CDR2 FNYEAQ (reference sequence). Between the trimmed V and J ends, which lost 0 bases and 6 bases, there was a span of 11 bases. This CDR3 is CASSLARDASGELFF. The CDR3 nucleotides are TGTGCCAGCAGCTTAGCGCGGGACGCATCCGGGGAGCTGTTTTTT.

The chain employs TRBV12-2 and TRBJ2-3; no DNA check was done on the table's D call, TRBD2. TRBV12-2 is tagged as a pseudogene. The CDR3 has 17 amino acids. The CDR3 spells CASRLTSPLADTDTQYF. The CDR3 nucleotides read TGTGCAAGTCGCTTGACGTCTCCTCTAGCGGACACAGATACGCAGTATTTT.